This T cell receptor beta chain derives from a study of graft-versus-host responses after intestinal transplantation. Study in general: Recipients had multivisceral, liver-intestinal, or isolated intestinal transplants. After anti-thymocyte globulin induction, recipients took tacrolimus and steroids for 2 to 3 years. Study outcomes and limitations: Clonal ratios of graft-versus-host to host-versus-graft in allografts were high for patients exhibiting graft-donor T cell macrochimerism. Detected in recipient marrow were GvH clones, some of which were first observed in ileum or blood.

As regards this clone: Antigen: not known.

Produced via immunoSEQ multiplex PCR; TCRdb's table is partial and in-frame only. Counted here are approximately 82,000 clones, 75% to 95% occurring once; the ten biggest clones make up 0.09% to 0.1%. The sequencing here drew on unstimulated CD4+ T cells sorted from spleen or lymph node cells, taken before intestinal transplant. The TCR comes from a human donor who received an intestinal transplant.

CDR3 sequence (DNA): TGTGCCAGTAGTATATCAGAACAGGGCCATCAGCCCCAGCATTTT. It yields the protein CASSISEQGHQPQHF. The rearrangement uses TRBV19 and TRBJ1-5; a weak D match, TRBD1 (6 bases). The CDR3 extends over 15 amino acids. Germline CDR1 and CDR2: LNHDA and SQIVND (reference sequence). Trimming shortened V by 2 bases and J by 5 bases, and 13 bases separated the two germline ends.